The T cell receptor (beta chain) described here comes from a study of blood T cells in healthy people across ages. Study-level background: Capture by template switching was about one barcoded beta molecule per two T cells.

The V gene end was trimmed by 4 bases and the J gene end by 14 bases; junction bases not matched to a gene: 13. Germline assignment: CDR1 DFQATT and CDR2 SNEGSKA (reference sequence). The CDR3 covers 14 residues. For the second PCR, which ran for 7 to 11 cycles, a sample-barcoded 5' primer and a J-beta primer mix were used. TCRdb redid the calling of the 5' RACE reads with MiXCR, one entry per CDR3 protein. The sample holds 650,000 to 1,000,000 distinct CDR3 sequences, about 42% seen once. The V and J genes are TRBV20-1 and TRBJ1-6; 8 bases line up with TRBD1. The specimen sequenced was blood. This TCR came from a man of 80 years or more in good health. CDR3 in DNA: TGCAGTGCTAACGAAGGGACAGGTGGGAAGACCCTCCACTTT. Its protein is CSANEGTGGKTLHF.